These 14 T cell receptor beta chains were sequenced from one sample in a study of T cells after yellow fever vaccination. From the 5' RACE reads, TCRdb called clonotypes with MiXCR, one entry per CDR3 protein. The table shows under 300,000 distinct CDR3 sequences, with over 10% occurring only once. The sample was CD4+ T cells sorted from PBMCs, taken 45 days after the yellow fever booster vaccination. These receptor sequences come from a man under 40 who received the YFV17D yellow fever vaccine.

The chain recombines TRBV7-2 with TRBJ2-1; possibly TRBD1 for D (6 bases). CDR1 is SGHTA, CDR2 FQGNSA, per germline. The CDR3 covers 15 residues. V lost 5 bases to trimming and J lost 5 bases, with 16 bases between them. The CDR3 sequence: CASSPRGQSHNEQFF. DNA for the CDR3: TGTGCCAGCAGCCCCCGCGGACAGAGCCACAATGAGCAGTTCTTC.

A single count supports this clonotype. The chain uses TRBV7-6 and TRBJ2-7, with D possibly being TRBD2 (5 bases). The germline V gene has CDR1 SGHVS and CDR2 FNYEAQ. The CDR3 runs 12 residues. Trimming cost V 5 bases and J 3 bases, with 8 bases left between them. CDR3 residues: CASSPGDYEQYF. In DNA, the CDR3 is TGTGCCAGCAGCCCCGGGGACTACGAGCAGTACTTC.

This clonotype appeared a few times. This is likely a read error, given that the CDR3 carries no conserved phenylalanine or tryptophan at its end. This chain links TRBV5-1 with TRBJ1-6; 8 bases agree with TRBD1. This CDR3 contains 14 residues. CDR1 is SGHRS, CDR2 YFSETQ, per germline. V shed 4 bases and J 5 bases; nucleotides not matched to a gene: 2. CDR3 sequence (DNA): TGCGCCAGCAGCCGGGACAGGAATAATTCACCCCTCCACCTT. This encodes CASSRDRNNSPLHL.

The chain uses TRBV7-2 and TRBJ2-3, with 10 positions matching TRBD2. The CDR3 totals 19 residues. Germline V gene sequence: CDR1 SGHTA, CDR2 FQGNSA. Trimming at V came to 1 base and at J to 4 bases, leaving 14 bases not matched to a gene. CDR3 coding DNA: TGTGCCAGCAGCTTAGTCGCCCTAGCGGGAGTGTCAAAGGCAGATACGCAGTATTTT. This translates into CASSLVALAGVSKADTQYF.

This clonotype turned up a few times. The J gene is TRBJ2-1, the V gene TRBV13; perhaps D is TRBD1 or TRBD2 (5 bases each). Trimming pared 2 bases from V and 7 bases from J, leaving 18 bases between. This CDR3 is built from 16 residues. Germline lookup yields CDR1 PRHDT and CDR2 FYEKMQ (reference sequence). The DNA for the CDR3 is TGTGCCAGCAGCTTATTAGAGGGGTCCCACACTAATGAGCAGTTCTTC. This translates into CASSLLEGSHTNEQFF.

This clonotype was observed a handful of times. CDR3 sequence reads: CASRFVVRGSGTDTQYF. DNA for the CDR3: TGTGCCAGCAGGTTTGTGGTACGCGGGAGTGGGACAGATACGCAGTATTTT. The gene calls are TRBV12-3 or TRBV12-4 and TRBJ2-3; 7 bases are a match to TRBD2. V shed 6 bases, J shed 3 bases, and the junction held 15 bases outside the gene matches. The CDR3 is made up of 17 amino acids.

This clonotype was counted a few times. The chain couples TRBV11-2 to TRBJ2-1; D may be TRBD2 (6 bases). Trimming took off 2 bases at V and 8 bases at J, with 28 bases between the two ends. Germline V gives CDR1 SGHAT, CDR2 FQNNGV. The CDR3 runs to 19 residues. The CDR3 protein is CASSLYVIGVSGAGHEQFF. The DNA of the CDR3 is TGTGCCAGCAGCTTATATGTTATAGGAGTTAGCGGAGCCGGCCATGAGCAGTTCTTC. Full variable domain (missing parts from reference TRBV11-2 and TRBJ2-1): EAGVAQSPRYKIIEKRQSVAFWCNPISGHATLYWYQQILGQGPKLLIQFQNNGVVDDSQLPKDRFSAERLKGVDSTLKIQPAKLEDSAVYLCASSLYVIGVSGAGHEQFFGPGTRLTVL.

DNA for the CDR3: TGCAGCGTTGAAGATCTTAACTCCTACGAGCAGTACTTC. This codes for CSVEDLNSYEQYF. The genes are TRBV29-1 and TRBJ2-7; no clear D gene. The CDR3 is 13 amino acids. V was trimmed by 0 bases and J by 0 bases, leaving 6 bases between them. CDR1 SQVTM and CDR2 ANQGSEA come from the germline V gene.

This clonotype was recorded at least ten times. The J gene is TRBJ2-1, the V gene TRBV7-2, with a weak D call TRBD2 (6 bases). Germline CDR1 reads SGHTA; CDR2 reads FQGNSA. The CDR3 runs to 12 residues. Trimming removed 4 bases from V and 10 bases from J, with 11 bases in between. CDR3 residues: CASSSGVGEQFF. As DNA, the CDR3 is TGTGCCAGCAGCTCGGGAGTCGGGGAGCAGTTCTTC. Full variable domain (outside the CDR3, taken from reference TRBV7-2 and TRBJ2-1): GAGVSQSPSNKVTEKGKDVELRCDPISGHTALYWYRQSLGQGLEFLIYFQGNSAPDKSGLPSDRFSAERTGGSVSTLTIQRTQQEDSAVYLCASSSGVGEQFFGPGTRLTVL.

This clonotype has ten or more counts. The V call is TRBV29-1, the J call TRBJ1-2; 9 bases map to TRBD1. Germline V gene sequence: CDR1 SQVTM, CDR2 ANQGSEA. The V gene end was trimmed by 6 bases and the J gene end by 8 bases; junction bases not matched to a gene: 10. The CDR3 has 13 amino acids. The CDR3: CSVTGTGSLGYTF. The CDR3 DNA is TGCAGCGTCACCGGGACAGGGTCCTTGGGCTACACCTTC.

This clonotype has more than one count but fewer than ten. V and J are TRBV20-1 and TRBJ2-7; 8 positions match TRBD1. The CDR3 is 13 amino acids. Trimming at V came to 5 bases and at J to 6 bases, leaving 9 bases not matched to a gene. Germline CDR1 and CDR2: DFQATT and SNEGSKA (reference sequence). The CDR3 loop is CSADQGARPEQYF. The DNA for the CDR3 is TGCAGTGCTGACCAGGGGGCGCGCCCCGAGCAGTACTTC.

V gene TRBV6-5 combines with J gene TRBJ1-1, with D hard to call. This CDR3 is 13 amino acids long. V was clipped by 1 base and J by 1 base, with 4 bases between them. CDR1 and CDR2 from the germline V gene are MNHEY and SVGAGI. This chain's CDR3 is CASSYLRNTEAFF. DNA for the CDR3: TGTGCCAGCAGTTACTTGAGGAACACTGAAGCTTTCTTT.

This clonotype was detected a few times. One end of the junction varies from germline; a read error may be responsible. In nucleotides, the CDR3 is TGCTGTGCTAGAGACACCCCGGGAGCTGGACCAGATACGCAGTATTTT. It codes for CCARDTPGAGPDTQYF. This chain connects TRBV20-1 to TRBJ2-3; D is possibly TRBD2 (6 bases). Germline lookup yields CDR1 DFQATT and CDR2 SNEGSKA (reference sequence). The CDR3 is 16 amino acids.

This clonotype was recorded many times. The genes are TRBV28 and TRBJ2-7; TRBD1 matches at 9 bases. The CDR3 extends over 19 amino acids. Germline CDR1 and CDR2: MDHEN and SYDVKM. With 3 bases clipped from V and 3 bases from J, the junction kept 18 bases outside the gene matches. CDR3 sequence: CASSFPHNWTGEDIYEQYF. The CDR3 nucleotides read TGTGCCAGCAGTTTTCCCCATAACTGGACAGGGGAGGATATCTACGAGCAGTACTTC.